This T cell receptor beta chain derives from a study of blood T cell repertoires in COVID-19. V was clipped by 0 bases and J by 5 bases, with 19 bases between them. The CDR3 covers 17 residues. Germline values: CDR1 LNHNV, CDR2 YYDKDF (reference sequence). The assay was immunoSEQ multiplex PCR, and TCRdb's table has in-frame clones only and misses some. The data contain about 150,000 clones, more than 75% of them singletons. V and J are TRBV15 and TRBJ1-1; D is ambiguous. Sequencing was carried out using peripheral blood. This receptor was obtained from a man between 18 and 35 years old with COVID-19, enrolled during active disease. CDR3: CATSRDWRLSGWTEAFF. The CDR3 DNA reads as TGTGCCACCAGCAGAGATTGGCGTTTGAGCGGTTGGACTGAAGCTTTCTTT.